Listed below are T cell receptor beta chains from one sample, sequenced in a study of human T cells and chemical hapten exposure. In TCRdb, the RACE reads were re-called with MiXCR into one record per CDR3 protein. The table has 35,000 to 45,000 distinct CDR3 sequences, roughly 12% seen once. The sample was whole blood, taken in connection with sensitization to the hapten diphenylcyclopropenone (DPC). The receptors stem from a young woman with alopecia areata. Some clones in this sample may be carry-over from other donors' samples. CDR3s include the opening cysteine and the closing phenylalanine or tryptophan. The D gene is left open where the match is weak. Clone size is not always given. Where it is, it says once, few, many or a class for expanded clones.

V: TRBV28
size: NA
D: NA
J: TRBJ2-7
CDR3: CASSGGGTYEQYF
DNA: TGTGCCAGCAGTGGCGGAGGAACCTACGAGCAGTACTTC

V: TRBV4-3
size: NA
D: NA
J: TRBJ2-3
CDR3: CASSQAQESDTQYF
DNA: TGCGCCAGCAGCCAAGCCCAGGAATCGGATACGCAGTATTTT

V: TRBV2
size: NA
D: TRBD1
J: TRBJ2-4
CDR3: CASRGTGRNIQYF
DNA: TGTGCCAGCAGGGGGACAGGCCGAAACATTCAGTACTTC

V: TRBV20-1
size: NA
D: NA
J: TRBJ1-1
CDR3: CSASSPSGTEAFF
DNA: TGCAGTGCTAGTAGCCCCTCCGGAACTGAAGCTTTCTTT

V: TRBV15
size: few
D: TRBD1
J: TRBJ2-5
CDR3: CATSRGTGMMETQYF
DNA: TGTGCCACCAGCAGAGGGACAGGAATGATGGAGACCCAGTACTTC

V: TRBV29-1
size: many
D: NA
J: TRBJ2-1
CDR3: CSVEDPRDINEQFF
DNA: TGCAGCGTTGAAGATCCGAGGGATATCAATGAGCAGTTCTTC

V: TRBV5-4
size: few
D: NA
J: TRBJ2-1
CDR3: CASSLDVNEQFF
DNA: TGTGCCAGCAGCCTGGACGTCAATGAGCAGTTCTTC

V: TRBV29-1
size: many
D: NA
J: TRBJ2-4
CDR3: CSAEAGENIQYF
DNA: TGCAGCGCCGAGGCAGGAGAAAACATTCAGTACTTC

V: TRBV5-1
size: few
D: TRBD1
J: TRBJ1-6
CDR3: CASSPGGGYSPLHF
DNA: TGCGCCAGCAGCCCAGGGGGAGGATATTCACCCCTCCACTTT

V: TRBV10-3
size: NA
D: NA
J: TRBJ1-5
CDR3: CAIRRDSNQPQHF
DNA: TGTGCCATCAGAAGGGATAGCAATCAGCCCCAGCATTTT

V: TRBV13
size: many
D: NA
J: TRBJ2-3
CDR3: CASSLGLATDTQYF
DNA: TGTGCCAGCAGTCTAGGGCTAGCCACAGATACGCAGTATTTT

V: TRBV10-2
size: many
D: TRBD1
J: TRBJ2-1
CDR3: CASSGSGTAGYNEQFF
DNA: TGCGCCAGCTCGGGATCCGGGACAGCCGGATACAATGAGCAGTTCTTC

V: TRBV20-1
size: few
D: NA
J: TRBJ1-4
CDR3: CSARNYRADNEKLFF
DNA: TGCAGTGCTAGAAACTACAGGGCCGATAATGAAAAACTGTTTTTT

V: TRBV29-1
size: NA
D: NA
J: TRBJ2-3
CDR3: CSVEVSRGTQYF
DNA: TGCAGCGTTGAAGTGTCGAGGGGAACGCAGTATTTT